This is a list of T cell receptor beta chains from one sample in a study of PD-1 blockade in classical Hodgkin lymphoma. The assay was immunoSEQ multiplex PCR, and TCRdb's table has in-frame clones only and misses some. The repertoire holds roughly 4,000 clones, with approximately 72% as singletons. The sequences come from CD8+ T cells from blood, collected before the fourth cycle of nivolumab. The source of these receptors is a human donor with classical Hodgkin lymphoma. Both conserved end residues are part of each CDR3. The D gene is left open where the match is weak. Expanded clones get a size class; other rows say once, few or many, or leave the size out.

V | D | size | CDR3
TRBV5-8 | - | - | CASSFGAGGEQYF
TRBV6-4 | TRBD2 | - | CASSDGVAGPSTDTQYF
TRBV27 | - | - | CASTTGGTDTQYF
TRBV19 | - | - | CASSMGMQRTYNSPLHF
TRBV27 | - | - | CASRTPYNEQFF
TRBV11-3 | - | - | CAKEGSELVRFHEQYF
TRBV6-1 | - | - | CASSELGDGAKNIQYF
TRBV4-3 | TRBD1 | - | CASSQELGQGNGYTF
TRBV25-1 | - | - | CASSEPSLGPRLNEQFF
TRBV11-2 | TRBD1 | - | CASSLSGTGNTEAFF
TRBV2 | - | - | CASRFIRDTGYQETQYF
TRBV7-9 | TRBD2 | - | CASSPHGLAVTSTDTQYF
TRBV9 | TRBD2 | - | CASSRRLAVSTDTQYF
TRBV11-3 | - | - | CASSLETGLTGTQEAFF
TRBV28 | TRBD1 | - | CASSYRQGGRVTQYF
TRBV9 | - | - | CASSVHGGTSGNTIYF
TRBV15 | - | - | CATGPWADSYEQYF
TRBV9 | - | - | CASSVDPVSPDTQYF
TRBV5-4 | TRBD2 | - | CASSQETSGSSYNEQFF
TRBV9 | TRBD1 | medium-sized | CASSVTGGYTEAFF
TRBV9 | TRBD1 | - | CASSRQGAANEQFF
TRBV5-1 | - | - | CASSLQGWSLDSYNSPLHF
TRBV6-5 | TRBD1 | - | CASRVQGPSYEQYF
TRBV6-5 | - | - | CASSLDGANEKLFF
TRBV4-3 | TRBD2 | - | CASSSRGGLSDTQYF
TRBV2 | - | - | CASSEGWGLSYNEQFF
TRBV10-3 | TRBD1 | - | CAISVRQGTAAEQFF
TRBV4-3 | TRBD2 | - | CVSSQAGNEQFF
TRBV19 | - | large | CASSMVGNTEAFF
TRBV6-5 | - | - | CASWGLSSYEQYF
TRBV6-1 | TRBD2 | - | CASSKTSGSADTQYF
TRBV15 | - | - | CATILDRNTEAFF
TRBV10-1 | - | - | CASSDFSRDTQYF
TRBV10-3 | - | - | CAIRRTSLTDTQYF
TRBV18 | TRBD1 | - | CASSPTSGGNYGYTF
TRBV6-6 | - | - | CASSYSYGTEAFF
TRBV7-8 | TRBD2 | medium-sized | CASSLGTSYTGELFF
TRBV9 | - | once | CASSLLGSSGNTIYF
TRBV20-1 | - | large | CSAQENEQFF
TRBV4-1 | - | - | CASSQEPRSKGTQYF
TRBV5-6 | - | - | CASSLVGPEMNTGELFF
TRBV28 | - | - | CASRDPTALTQYF
TRBV28 | TRBD1 | - | CASTALRGPQYF
TRBV10-2 | - | - | CASSGLGVRLDEQYF
TRBV7-9 | TRBD1 | - | CASSPWTGEDTQYF